The 7 T cell receptor beta chains below come from one sample, sequenced in a study of T cells in women clearing cervical HPV infection (dated by TCRdb to 2016 to 2019). Libraries were constructed by the immunoSEQ multiplex PCR assay. TCRdb retrieved this table from immuneACCESS and kept in-frame rearrangements only. Not all clones are present; in checked studies, unresolved V genes account for under half, and no reason is known for the remainder. This sample's table carries 30,000 to 35,000 clones. Jointly, the top ten make up roughly 1.6% of the sample. The sequenced sample consisted of blood buffy coat. All receptors come from a woman aged 18 to 75 with a cervical HPV16 infection that either progressed to CIN3+ or cleared (not recorded which).

Note on this clone: From the germline J gene comes the end of the CDR3, since the read stops 3 residues before it. The chain has TRBV6-2 or TRBV6-3 and TRBJ2-2, with a possible D match to TRBD1 (5 bases). Per the germline V gene, CDR1 is MNHEY and CDR2 is SVGEGT. This CDR3 region has 13 residues. The CDR3 protein is CASNLSGANVLFF. The CDR3 bases that were read are TGTGCCAGCAACCTCTCTGGGGCCAACGTG.

Details on this clone: With the read ending 3 residues before the CDR3 end, the germline J gene is used to fill in that end. The V and J genes are TRBV2 and TRBJ1-2, with a possible D match to TRBD1 (5 bases). CDR1 SNHLY and CDR2 FYNNEI come from the germline V gene. The CDR3 has 14 amino acids. The sequenced CDR3 bases are TGTGCCAGCAGAGGACATGACCGTACCTACGAC. Its protein is CASRGHDRTYD. In full, the CDR3 reads CASRGHDRTYDYTF.

With regard to this clone: The read is 3 residues too short to cover the CDR3 end, so that end is filled in from the germline J gene. V is TRBV14 and J is TRBJ1-1; 10 bases align to TRBD1. The CDR3 is 13 amino acids. Unmatched junction bases numbered 1, after V lost 5 bases and J lost 4 bases. Per the germline V gene, CDR1 is SGHDN and CDR2 is FVKESK. The CDR3 bases that were read are TGTGCCAGCAGCGGGACAGGGGCCACTGAA. It encodes CASSGTGATE. The full CDR3 protein reads CASSGTGATEAFF.

Details on this clone: With the read ending 3 residues before the CDR3 end, the germline J gene is used to fill in that end. V and J are TRBV7-3 and TRBJ2-7; D is perhaps TRBD1 (5 bases). The germline V gene encodes CDR1 SGHTA and CDR2 FQGTGA. There are 14 residues in the CDR3. Between the trimmed V and J ends, which lost 5 bases and 6 bases, there was a span of 17 bases. Partial CDR3 DNA: TGTGCCAGCAGCACAGACAGTGACCGGAGCGAG. Its translation is CASSTDSDRSE. The entire CDR3 protein is CASSTDSDRSEQYF.

Details on this clone: The CDR3 is cut off 3 residues early in the read; its end comes from the germline J gene. V is TRBV6-2 or TRBV6-3 and J is TRBJ1-2; a weak D match, TRBD1 (6 bases). V lost 6 bases and J 6 bases, leaving 14 bases between the germline ends. Germline assignment: CDR1 MNHEY and CDR2 SVGEGT. The CDR3 runs 13 residues. CDR3 DNA (partial): TGTGCCAGCAGGGGCCAGGGGTCGAATGGC. Translated: CASRGQGSNG. In full, the CDR3 is CASRGQGSNGYTF.

The CDR3 here is CASSQSGGATDTQYF. CDR3 DNA (partial): TGCGCCAGCAGCCAGAGCGGGGGGGCCACAGATACG. This chain connects TRBV5-1 to TRBJ2-3, with TRBD2 matching over 10 bases. The CDR3 end is not reached by the read, which stops 3 residues before it; the germline J gene fills it in. Trimming took 4 bases from V and 2 from J; bases not matched to a gene: 4. CDR3 length: 15 residues. The germline V gene has CDR1 SGHRS and CDR2 YFSETQ.

Notes on this clone: The read falls 3 residues short of the CDR3 end, and the missing part is taken from the germline J gene. The chain recombines TRBV5-1 with TRBJ2-1, with TRBD2 matching over 8 bases. This CDR3 region has 16 residues. V was clipped by 3 bases and J by 6 bases; unmatched bases: 11. The germline V gene has CDR1 SGHRS and CDR2 YFSETQ. Partial CDR3 DNA: TGCGCCAGCAGCTCGGACCTTAGCGGGATCCTCAATGAG. It is translated as CASSSDLSGILNE. In full, the CDR3 is CASSSDLSGILNEQFF.